This T cell receptor (beta chain) was found in a study of T cells in Graves' hyperthyroidism and ophthalmopathy. Study-wide results and caveats: In simple terms, a model built on 13 V-J features told ophthalmopathy apart from stable hyperthyroidism. Among thyroid clonotypes expanded above 0.001, most also appeared in blood.

CDR1 and CDR2 (germline): SGHDT, YYEEEE. Trimming removed 4 bases from V and 3 bases from J; junction bases left unmatched: 6. This CDR3 is 14 amino acids long. Extraction of PBMCs used 7.5 to 10 ml of fresh peripheral blood. Authors of the study amplified TCR beta CDR3 regions from RNA transcripts. RT-PCR in the first round (using the HTBI primer set) targeted the TCR CDR3. MiXCR was run by TCRdb on the multiplex PCR reads, yielding one entry per CDR3 protein. Of 530,000 or so distinct CDR3 sequences in the sample, 17% were seen once. The sample holds many counts of this clonotype. Its antigen is unknown.

The sample comprised blood. This sequence originates from a woman aged 18-29 years with Graves' ophthalmopathy. The genes are TRBV5-6 and TRBJ2-7; 8 nucleotides line up with TRBD1. Written as DNA, the CDR3 is TGTGCCAGCAGCCATGACAGGGGACGCTACGAGCAGTACTTC. Encoded protein: CASSHDRGRYEQYF.